Shown below are 7 T cell receptor beta chains from a single sample sequenced in a study of blood T cell repertoires in COVID-19. The assay was immunoSEQ multiplex PCR, and TCRdb's table has in-frame clones only and misses some. Found here are some 150,000 clones, 86% of them singletons; the top ten hold approximately 3.5%. Sequencing input: peripheral blood. The source of these receptors is a man between 65 and 85 years old with acute or convalescent COVID-19.

The chain is built from TRBV5-4 and TRBJ2-3; TRBD2 matches at 13 bases. The trim removed 3 bases at V and 2 bases at J, leaving 3 bases unmatched. CDR3 length: 16 residues. Germline CDR1 and CDR2: SGHNT and YYREEE (reference sequence). The CDR3 DNA reads TGTGCCAGCAGCTCGACTAGCGGGGGGCCCACAGATACGCAGTATTTT. This translates into CASSSTSGGPTDTQYF.

The chain recombines TRBV24-1 with TRBJ2-1; 11 bases line up with TRBD2. Trimming removed 2 bases from V and 5 bases from J; junction bases left unmatched: 4. The CDR3 consists of 16 residues. Germline CDR1 reads KGHDR; CDR2 reads SFDVKD. This CDR3 is CATSDSGTSGDNEQFF. DNA of the CDR3: TGTGCCACCAGTGATTCCGGGACTAGCGGCGACAATGAGCAGTTCTTC.

V gene TRBV5-6 combines with J gene TRBJ2-3, with a tentative D call TRBD2 (5 bases). The CDR3 extends over 15 amino acids. Per the germline V gene, CDR1 is SGHDT and CDR2 is YYEEEE. The V end was cut by 3 bases, the J end by 0 bases, with 11 bases between. DNA for the CDR3: TGTGCCAGCAGCTACCTCGGGGATAGCACAGATACGCAGTATTTT. Amino acids: CASSYLGDSTDTQYF.

This clone was observed a handful of times. The chain employs TRBV9 and TRBJ1-5; 10 nucleotides line up with TRBD1. V trimming: 3 bases; J trimming: 7 bases; junction bases outside the gene matches: 7. The CDR3 runs to 15 residues. Germline assignment: CDR1 SGDLS and CDR2 YYNGEE. In DNA form, the CDR3 reads TGTGCCAGCAGCGGGGGGACAGGGGACGAACAGCCCCAGCATTTT. It translates to CASSGGTGDEQPQHF.

This chain connects TRBV18 to TRBJ2-1; D gene uncertain. The germline V gene has CDR1 KGHSH and CDR2 LQKENI. CDR3 length: 16 amino acids. The ends were cut back, 0 bases at V and 0 bases at J, with 9 bases in the middle. CDR3 region: CASSPPSGISYNEQFF. The CDR3 DNA reads as TGTGCCAGCTCACCACCTTCTGGCATCTCCTACAATGAGCAGTTCTTC. The full variable domain, with the rest looked up from reference TRBV18 and TRBJ2-1, is NAGVMQNPRHLVRRRGQEARLRCSPMKGHSHVYWYRQLPEEGLKFMVYLQKENIIDESGMPKERFSAEFPKEGPSILRIQQVVRGDSAAYFCASSPPSGISYNEQFFGPGTRLTVL.

V is TRBV10-3 and J is TRBJ1-3; D uncertain. The CDR3 runs to 12 residues. Germline-derived CDR1 and CDR2 are ENHRY and SYGVKD. V lost 8 bases, J lost 2 bases, and 7 bases lay in between. CDR3 nucleotide sequence: TGTGCCATCGAGACTACTGGAAACACCATATATTTT. This codes for CAIETTGNTIYF.

The V and J genes are TRBV7-9 and TRBJ1-2, with 8 bases that match TRBD1. This CDR3 contains 11 residues. The ends lost 5 bases at V and 13 bases at J; junction bases unmatched: 6. Germline-derived CDR1 and CDR2 are SEHNR and FQNEAQ (reference sequence). The CDR3 region is CASSPGGAGTF. The DNA of the CDR3 is TGTGCCAGCAGCCCAGGGGGCGCCGGCACCTTC.